The following is a T cell receptor beta chain sequence with its context. In the same sample, other DNA sequences code for this CDR3. The source of the sample is a study of blood T cell repertoires in COVID-19. Germline CDR1 is SGHRS and CDR2 is YFSETQ. The germline V and J ends were trimmed by 0 bases and 7 bases, with 7 bases remaining between them. CDR3 length: 12 residues. TCRdb keeps only in-frame clones here, not all; method: immunoSEQ multiplex PCR. The repertoire has roughly 220,000 clones, roughly 76% of them found once; the top ten carry around 7.2%. The receptor was isolated from a woman over 75 with COVID-19, enrolled during active disease. The rearrangement uses TRBV5-1 and TRBJ1-2, with D tentatively TRBD1 (6 bases). Sequencing was done on a sample of peripheral blood. CDR3 coding DNA: TGCGCCAGCAGCTTGGAAGGGGGTGGCTACACCTTC. It translates to CASSLEGGGYTF.